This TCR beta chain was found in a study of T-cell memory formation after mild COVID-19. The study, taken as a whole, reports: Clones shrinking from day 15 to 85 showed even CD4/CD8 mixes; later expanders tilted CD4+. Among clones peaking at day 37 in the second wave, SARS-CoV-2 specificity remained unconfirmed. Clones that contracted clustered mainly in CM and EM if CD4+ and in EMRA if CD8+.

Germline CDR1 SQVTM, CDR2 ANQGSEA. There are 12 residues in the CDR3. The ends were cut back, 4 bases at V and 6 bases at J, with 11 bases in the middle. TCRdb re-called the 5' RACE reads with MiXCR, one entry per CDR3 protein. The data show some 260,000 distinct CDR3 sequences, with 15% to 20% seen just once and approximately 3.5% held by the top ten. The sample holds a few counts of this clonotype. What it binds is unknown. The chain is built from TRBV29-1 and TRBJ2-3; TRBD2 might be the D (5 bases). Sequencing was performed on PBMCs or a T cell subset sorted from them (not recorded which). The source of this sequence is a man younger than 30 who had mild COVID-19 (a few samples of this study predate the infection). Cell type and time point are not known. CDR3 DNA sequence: TGCAGCGTTGGTTTACCGGGGGATACGCAGTATTTT. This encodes CSVGLPGDTQYF.